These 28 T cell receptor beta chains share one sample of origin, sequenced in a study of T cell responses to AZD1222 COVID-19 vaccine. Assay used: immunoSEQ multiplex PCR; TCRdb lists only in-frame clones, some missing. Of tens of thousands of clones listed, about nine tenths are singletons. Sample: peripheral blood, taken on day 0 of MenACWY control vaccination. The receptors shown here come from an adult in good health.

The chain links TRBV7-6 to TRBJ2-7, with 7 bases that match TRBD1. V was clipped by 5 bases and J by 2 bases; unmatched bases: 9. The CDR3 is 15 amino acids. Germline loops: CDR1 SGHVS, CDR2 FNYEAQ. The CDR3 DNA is TGTGCCAGCAGCGGAAGGGACAGTGGAGCCTACGAGCAGTACTTC. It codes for CASSGRDSGAYEQYF.

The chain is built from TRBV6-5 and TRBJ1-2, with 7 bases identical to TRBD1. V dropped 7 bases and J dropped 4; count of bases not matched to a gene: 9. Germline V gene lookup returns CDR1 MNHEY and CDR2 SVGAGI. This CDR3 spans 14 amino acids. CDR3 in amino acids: CASILQGFGYGYTF. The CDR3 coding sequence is TGTGCCAGCATTCTACAGGGGTTCGGCTATGGCTACACCTTC.

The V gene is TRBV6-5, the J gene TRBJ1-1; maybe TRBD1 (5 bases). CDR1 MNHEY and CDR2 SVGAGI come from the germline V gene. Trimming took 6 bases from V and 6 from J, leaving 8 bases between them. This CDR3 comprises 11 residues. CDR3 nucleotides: TGTGCCAGCAGCGGGGGGTCTGAAGCTTTCTTT. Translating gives CASSGGSEAFF.

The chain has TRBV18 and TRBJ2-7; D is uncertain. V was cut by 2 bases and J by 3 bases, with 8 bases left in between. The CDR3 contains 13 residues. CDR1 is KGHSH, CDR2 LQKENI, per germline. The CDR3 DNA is TGTGCCAGCTCACCAGATTGGAGCTACGAGCAGTACTTC. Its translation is CASSPDWSYEQYF.

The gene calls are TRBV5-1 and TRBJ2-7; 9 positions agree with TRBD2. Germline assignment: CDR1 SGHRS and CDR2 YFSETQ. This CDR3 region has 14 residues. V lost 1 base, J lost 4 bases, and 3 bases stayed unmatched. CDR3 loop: CASSLIAGDYEQYF. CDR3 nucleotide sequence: TGCGCCAGCAGCTTGATAGCGGGAGATTACGAGCAGTACTTC.

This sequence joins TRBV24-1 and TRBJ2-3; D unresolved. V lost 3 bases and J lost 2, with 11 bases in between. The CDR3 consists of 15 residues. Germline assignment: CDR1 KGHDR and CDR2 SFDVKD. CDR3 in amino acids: CATSDLRALTDTQYF. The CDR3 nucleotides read TGTGCCACCAGTGATCTTAGGGCCCTCACAGATACGCAGTATTTT.

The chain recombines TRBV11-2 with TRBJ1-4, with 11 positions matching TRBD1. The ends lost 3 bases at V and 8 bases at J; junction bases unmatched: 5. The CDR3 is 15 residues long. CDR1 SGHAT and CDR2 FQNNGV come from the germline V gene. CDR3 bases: TGTGCCAGCAGCTTCACGGGACAGGGGGACGAAAAACTGTTTTTT. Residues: CASSFTGQGDEKLFF.

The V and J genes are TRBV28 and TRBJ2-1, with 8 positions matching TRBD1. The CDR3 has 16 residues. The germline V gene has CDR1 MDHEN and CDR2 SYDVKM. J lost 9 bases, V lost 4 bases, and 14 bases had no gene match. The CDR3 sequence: CASSSTGAIRKGEQFF. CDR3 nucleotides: TGTGCCAGCAGTTCGACAGGGGCCATCCGTAAGGGTGAGCAGTTCTTC.

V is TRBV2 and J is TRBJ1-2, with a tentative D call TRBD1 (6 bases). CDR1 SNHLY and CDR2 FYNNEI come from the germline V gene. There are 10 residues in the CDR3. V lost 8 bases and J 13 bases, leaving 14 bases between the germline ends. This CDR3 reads CASGTQGPTF. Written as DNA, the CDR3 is TGTGCCAGCGGGACGCAGGGGCCCACCTTC.

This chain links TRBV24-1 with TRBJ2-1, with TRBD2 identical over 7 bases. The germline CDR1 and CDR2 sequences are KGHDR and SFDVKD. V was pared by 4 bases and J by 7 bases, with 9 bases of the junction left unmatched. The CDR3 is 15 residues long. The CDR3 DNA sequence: TGTGCCACCAGTGAAGCCAGCGGGACGAGGAATGAGCAGTTCTTC. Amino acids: CATSEASGTRNEQFF.

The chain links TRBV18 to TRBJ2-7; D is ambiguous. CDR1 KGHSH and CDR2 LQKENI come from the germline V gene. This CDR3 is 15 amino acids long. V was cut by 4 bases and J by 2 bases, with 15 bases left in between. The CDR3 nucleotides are TGTGCCAGCTCACAGGTTGCGGATAGAACCTACGAGCAGTACTTC. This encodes CASSQVADRTYEQYF.

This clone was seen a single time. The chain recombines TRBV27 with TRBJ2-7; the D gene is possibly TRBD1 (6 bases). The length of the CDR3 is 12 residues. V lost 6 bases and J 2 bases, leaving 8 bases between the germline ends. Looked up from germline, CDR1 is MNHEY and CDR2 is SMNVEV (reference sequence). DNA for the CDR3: TGTGCCAGCAGGACAGGAGCCTACGAGCAGTACTTC. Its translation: CASRTGAYEQYF.

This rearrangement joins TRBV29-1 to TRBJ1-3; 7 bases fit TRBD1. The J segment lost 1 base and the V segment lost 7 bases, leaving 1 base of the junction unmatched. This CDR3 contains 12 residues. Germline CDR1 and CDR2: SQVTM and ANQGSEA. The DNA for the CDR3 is TGCAGCGGACAGGGATCTGGAAACACCATATATTTT. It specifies CSGQGSGNTIYF. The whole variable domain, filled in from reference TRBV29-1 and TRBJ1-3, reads SAVISQKPSRDICQRGTSLTIQCQVDSQVTMMFWYRQQPGQSLTLIATANQGSEATYESGFVIDKFPISRPNLTFSTLTVSNMSPEDSSIYLCSGQGSGNTIYFGEGSWLTVV.

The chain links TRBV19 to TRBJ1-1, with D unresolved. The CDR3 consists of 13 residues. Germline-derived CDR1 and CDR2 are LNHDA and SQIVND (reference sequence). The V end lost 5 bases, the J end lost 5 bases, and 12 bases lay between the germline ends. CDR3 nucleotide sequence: TGTGCCAGTAGTGACATCGGGGAGACTGAAGCTTTCTTT. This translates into CASSDIGETEAFF.

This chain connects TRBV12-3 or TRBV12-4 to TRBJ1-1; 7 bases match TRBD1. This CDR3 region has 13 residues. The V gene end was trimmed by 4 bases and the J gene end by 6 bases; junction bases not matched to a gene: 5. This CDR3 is CASSSTGEAEAFF. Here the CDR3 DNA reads TGTGCCAGCAGTTCCACAGGGGAGGCTGAAGCTTTCTTT.

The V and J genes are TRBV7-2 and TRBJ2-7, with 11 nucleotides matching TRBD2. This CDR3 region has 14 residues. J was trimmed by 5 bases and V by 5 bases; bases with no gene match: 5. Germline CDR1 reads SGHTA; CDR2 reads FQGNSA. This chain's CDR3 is CASSDGTSGDEQYF. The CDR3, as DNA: TGTGCCAGCAGCGACGGGACTAGCGGAGACGAGCAGTACTTC.

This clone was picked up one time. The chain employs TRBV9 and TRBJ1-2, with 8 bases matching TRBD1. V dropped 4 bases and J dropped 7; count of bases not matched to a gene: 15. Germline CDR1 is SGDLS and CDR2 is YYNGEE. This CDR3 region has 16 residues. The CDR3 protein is CASSPDRGQGRLGYTF. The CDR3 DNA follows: TGTGCCAGCAGCCCCGATCGCGGACAGGGCCGTCTTGGCTACACCTTC.

CDR3 nucleotide sequence: TGTGCCAGCCCCCTAGGTCCGGGGACTGAAGCTTTCTTT. Translation gives CASPLGPGTEAFF. The chain joins TRBV6-6 to TRBJ1-1; unclear D gene. The CDR3 is 13 amino acids. Deletions cut 8 bases from V and 5 bases from J, with 15 bases between. Germline V gene lookup returns CDR1 MNHNY and CDR2 SVGAGI (reference sequence).

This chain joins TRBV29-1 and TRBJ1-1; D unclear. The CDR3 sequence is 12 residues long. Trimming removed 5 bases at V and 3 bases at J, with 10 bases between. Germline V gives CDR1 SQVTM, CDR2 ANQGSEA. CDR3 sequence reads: CSVLLGDTEAFF. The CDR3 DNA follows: TGCAGCGTTCTGTTGGGAGACACTGAAGCTTTCTTT.

CDR3 nucleotide sequence: TGTGCCAGCAGCTACGGGAGCGTATACGAGCAGTACTTC. Protein sequence: CASSYGSVYEQYF. The chain joins TRBV2 to TRBJ2-7, with D maybe TRBD2 (6 bases). The CDR3 sequence is 13 residues long. Germline CDR1 reads SNHLY; CDR2 reads FYNNEI. V was shortened by 6 bases and J by 4 bases, with 13 bases between the two germline ends.

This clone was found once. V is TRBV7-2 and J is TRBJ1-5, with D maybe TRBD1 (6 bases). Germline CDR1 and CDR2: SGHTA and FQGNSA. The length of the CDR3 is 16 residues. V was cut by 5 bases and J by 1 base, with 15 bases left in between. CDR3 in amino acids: CASSLTQGGSNQPQHF. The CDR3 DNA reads TGTGCCAGCAGCCTTACACAGGGTGGGAGCAATCAGCCCCAGCATTTT.

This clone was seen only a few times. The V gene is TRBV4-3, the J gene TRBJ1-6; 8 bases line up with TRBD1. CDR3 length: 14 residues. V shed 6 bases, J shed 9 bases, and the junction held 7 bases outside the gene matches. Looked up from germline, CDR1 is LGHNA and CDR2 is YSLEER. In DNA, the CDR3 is TGCGCCAGCAGAACTACAGGGGGAGGTTCACCCCTCCACTTT. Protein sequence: CASRTTGGGSPLHF.

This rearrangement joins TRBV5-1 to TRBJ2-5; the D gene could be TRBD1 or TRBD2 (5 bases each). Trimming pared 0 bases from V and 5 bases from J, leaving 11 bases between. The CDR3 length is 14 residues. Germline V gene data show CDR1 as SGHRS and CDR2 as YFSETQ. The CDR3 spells CASSLGQRDETQYF. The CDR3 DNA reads TGCGCCAGCAGCTTGGGACAGAGGGACGAGACCCAGTACTTC.

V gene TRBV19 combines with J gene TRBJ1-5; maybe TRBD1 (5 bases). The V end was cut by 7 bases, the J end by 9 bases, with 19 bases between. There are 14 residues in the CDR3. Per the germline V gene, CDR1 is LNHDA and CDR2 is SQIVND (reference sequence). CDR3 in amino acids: CASTPPGSVAPQHF. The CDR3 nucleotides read TGTGCCAGTACCCCGCCAGGGAGTGTAGCGCCCCAGCATTTT.

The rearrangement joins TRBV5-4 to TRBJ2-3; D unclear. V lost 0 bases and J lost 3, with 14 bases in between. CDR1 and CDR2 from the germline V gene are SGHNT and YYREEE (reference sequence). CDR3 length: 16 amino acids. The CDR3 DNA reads TGTGCCAGCAGCTTGGAGTCTGGGCAGGTAACAGATACGCAGTATTTT. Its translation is CASSLESGQVTDTQYF.

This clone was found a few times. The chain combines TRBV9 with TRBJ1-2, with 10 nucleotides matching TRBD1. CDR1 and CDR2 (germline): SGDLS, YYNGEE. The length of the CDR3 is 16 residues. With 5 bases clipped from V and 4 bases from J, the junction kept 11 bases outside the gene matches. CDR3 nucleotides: TGTGCCAGCAGTCCGGGGGACAGGGGCCGACTCTATGGCTACACCTTC. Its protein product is CASSPGDRGRLYGYTF.

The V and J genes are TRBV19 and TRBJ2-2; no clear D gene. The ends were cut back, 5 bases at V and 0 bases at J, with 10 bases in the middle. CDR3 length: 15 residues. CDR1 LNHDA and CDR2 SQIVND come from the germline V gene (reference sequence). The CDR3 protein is CASSPQIANTGELFF. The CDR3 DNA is TGTGCCAGTAGTCCGCAGATAGCGAACACCGGGGAGCTGTTTTTT.

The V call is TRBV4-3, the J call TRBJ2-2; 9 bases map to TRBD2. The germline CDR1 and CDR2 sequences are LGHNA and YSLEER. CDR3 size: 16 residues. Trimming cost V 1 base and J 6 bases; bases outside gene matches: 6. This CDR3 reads CASSQVLAGGAGELFF. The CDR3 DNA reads TGCGCCAGCAGCCAAGTTCTTGCGGGAGGGGCCGGGGAGCTGTTTTTT.